Following are 24 T cell receptor beta chains from one sample sequenced in a study of T cell changes during pregnancy in multiple sclerosis. The table came from immunoSEQ multiplex PCR; TCRdb's copy has only in-frame clones and leaves some out. This table holds tens of thousands of clones, 70% to 90% found once. This specimen was CD4+ T cells from peripheral blood mononuclear cells, taken in the first trimester of pregnancy. The receptors were sampled from a female donor with multiple sclerosis, enrolled in a pregnancy study.

This clone was counted only a few times. The chain joins TRBV7-9 to TRBJ2-3; TRBD2 might be the D (6 bases). The CDR3 has 15 amino acids. V was cut by 5 bases and J by 4 bases, with 16 bases left in between. CDR1 and CDR2 from the germline V gene are SEHNR and FQNEAQ (reference sequence). CDR3 protein: CASSRGVIIADTQYF. CDR3 bases: TGTGCCAGCAGCCGCGGGGTCATAATCGCAGATACGCAGTATTTT.

This chain links TRBV27 with TRBJ2-3; 8 bases agree with TRBD2. Germline CDR1 reads MNHEY; CDR2 reads SMNVEV (reference sequence). This CDR3 spans 16 amino acids. Unmatched junction bases numbered 12, after V lost 3 bases and J lost 7 bases. The CDR3 nucleotides read TGTGCCAGCAGTTTGAATATCGGGGGGGGCGGGTATACGCAGTATTTT. It codes for CASSLNIGGGGYTQYF.

This clone was counted a few times. The chain joins TRBV6-1 to TRBJ2-7; D is ambiguous. The CDR3 has 13 residues. CDR1 MNHNS and CDR2 SASEGT come from the germline V gene. Trimming removed 2 bases from V and 3 bases from J, with 8 bases in between. This CDR3 reads CASSELPVYEQYF. The CDR3 DNA follows: TGTGCCAGCAGTGAATTACCAGTCTACGAGCAGTACTTC.

The CDR3 region is CAWSPGDRGRPIYF. The CDR3 DNA follows: TGTGCCTGGAGTCCGGGGGACAGGGGGCGCCCCATATATTTT. This chain uses TRBV30 with TRBJ1-3; 12 bases match TRBD1. Germline values: CDR1 GTSNPN, CDR2 SVGIG (reference sequence). V shed 2 bases, J shed 11 bases, and the junction held 7 bases outside the gene matches. This CDR3 contains 14 residues.

This rearrangement joins TRBV9 to TRBJ2-3; 9 nucleotides match TRBD2. Germline CDR1 reads SGDLS; CDR2 reads YYNGEE. The CDR3 covers 17 residues. Trimming removed 0 bases from V and 2 bases from J; junction bases left unmatched: 7. CDR3 coding DNA: TGTGCCAGCAGCGTAGACAGCGGGAGGACGTCCACAGATACGCAGTATTTT. Its translation: CASSVDSGRTSTDTQYF.

As DNA, the CDR3 is TGTGCCAGCAGCGACACAGGGATCGAGTACTTC. Translation gives CASSDTGIEYF. The V gene is TRBV27, the J gene TRBJ2-7; a possible D gene is TRBD1 (6 bases). Germline CDR1 is MNHEY and CDR2 is SMNVEV (reference sequence). V lost 6 bases, J lost 11 bases, and 14 bases lay in between. CDR3 length: 11 residues.

This chain links TRBV9 with TRBJ2-2, with D tentatively TRBD1 (6 bases). Trimming left V 0 bases short and J 3 bases short, with 12 bases between. Germline V CDR1 and CDR2: SGDLS, YYNGEE. This CDR3 region has 16 residues. CDR3 loop: CASSVGAGAYTGELFF. The DNA of the CDR3 is TGTGCCAGCAGCGTAGGGGCAGGGGCCTACACCGGGGAGCTGTTTTTT. The whole variable domain, remainder taken from reference TRBV9 and TRBJ2-2, is DSGVTQTPKHLITATGQRVTLRCSPRSGDLSVYWYQQSLDQGLQFLIQYYNGEERAKGNILERFSAQQFPDLHSELNLSSLELGDSALYFCASSVGAGAYTGELFFGEGSRLTVL.

This sequence joins TRBV29-1 and TRBJ2-2; 8 bases fit TRBD1. This CDR3 region has 13 residues. CDR1 SQVTM and CDR2 ANQGSEA come from the germline V gene. V was clipped by 8 bases and J by 3 bases; unmatched bases: 5. The CDR3 here is CSSRQGYTGELFF. The CDR3 DNA is TGCAGCTCCCGACAGGGGTACACCGGGGAGCTGTTTTTT.

This clone was seen once. V usage is TRBV10-3 and J usage is TRBJ2-7; 10 bases align to TRBD2. The V gene end was trimmed by 6 bases and the J gene end by 4 bases; junction bases not matched to a gene: 9. Germline-derived CDR1 and CDR2 are ENHRY and SYGVKD. The CDR3 contains 15 residues. CDR3 DNA sequence: TGTGCCATCAGCGCTACTAGCGGGGAAGGATACGAGCAGTACTTC. This encodes CAISATSGEGYEQYF.

The gene calls are TRBV2 and TRBJ2-7; 11 bases are a match to TRBD1. V trimming: 6 bases; J trimming: 6 bases; junction bases outside the gene matches: 13. CDR3 length: 16 residues. CDR1 is SNHLY and CDR2 is FYNNEI in the germline V gene. CDR3 residues: CASRTLSGTGGVEQYF. The CDR3 nucleotides read TGTGCCAGCAGAACGTTGTCCGGGACAGGGGGTGTCGAGCAGTACTTC.

The rearrangement links TRBV19 to TRBJ2-2, with TRBD1 matching 7 bases. Germline values: CDR1 LNHDA, CDR2 SQIVND (reference sequence). J lost 1 base, V lost 1 base, and 3 bases had no gene match. There are 16 residues in the CDR3. CDR3 in amino acids: CASSIVGTENTGELFF. The CDR3 coding sequence is TGTGCCAGTAGTATAGTAGGGACAGAGAACACCGGGGAGCTGTTTTTT. The full variable domain, with the rest looked up from reference TRBV19 and TRBJ2-2, is DGGITQSPKYLFRKEGQNVTLSCEQNLNHDAMYWYRQDPGQGLRLIYYSQIVNDFQKGDIAEGYSVSREKKESFPLTVTSAQKNPTAFYLCASSIVGTENTGELFFGEGSRLTVL.

V gene TRBV28 combines with J gene TRBJ2-1; 10 nucleotides align to TRBD2. The CDR3 is 16 amino acids. The germline V gene encodes CDR1 MDHEN and CDR2 SYDVKM. Trimming took 3 bases from V and 8 from J; bases not matched to a gene: 10. CDR3 amino acids: CASSLALAGVTDEQFF. The CDR3 nucleotides read TGTGCCAGCAGTTTGGCGCTAGCGGGAGTGACCGATGAGCAGTTCTTC.

The chain has TRBV10-3 and TRBJ1-4, with 11 bases that match TRBD1. Germline CDR1 ENHRY, CDR2 SYGVKD. This CDR3 is built from 14 residues. Unmatched junction bases numbered 6, after V lost 8 bases and J lost 7 bases. The CDR3 spells CAIGGDRGAEKLFF. The CDR3 nucleotides are TGTGCCATCGGTGGGGACAGGGGGGCTGAAAAACTGTTTTTT.

The chain's CDR3 is CASSSVKTGTVTEAFF. The CDR3 region has the DNA TGCGCCAGCAGCTCGGTTAAGACAGGGACTGTCACTGAAGCTTTCTTT. This rearrangement joins TRBV5-1 to TRBJ1-1, with TRBD1 matching over 7 bases. J gave up 4 bases and V 3 bases, and 12 bases lay outside the gene matches. Germline lookup yields CDR1 SGHRS and CDR2 YFSETQ. This CDR3 region has 16 residues.

This sequence joins TRBV30 and TRBJ1-2; unclear D gene. Germline CDR1 GTSNPN, CDR2 SVGIG (reference sequence). Trimming pared 5 bases from V and 9 bases from J, leaving 19 bases between. The CDR3 runs 13 residues. The chain's CDR3 is CAWSTASESSYTF. The CDR3 DNA follows: TGTGCCTGGTCGACGGCTAGTGAATCGAGCTACACCTTC.

Judged by abundance, this clone is medium-sized. The chain recombines TRBV7-9 with TRBJ1-2; D may be TRBD1 (5 bases). With 7 bases removed from V and 6 bases from J, the gap between germline ends came to 18 bases. CDR3 length equals 14 residues. Germline CDR1 SEHNR, CDR2 FQNEAQ (reference sequence). In DNA form, the CDR3 reads TGTGCCAGCACCCCTGGGACTTCTAGGGATGGCTACACCTTC. Protein: CASTPGTSRDGYTF.

The chain uses TRBV18 and TRBJ2-5; 9 nucleotides agree with TRBD1. CDR3 length: 17 residues. Germline assignment: CDR1 KGHSH and CDR2 LQKENI. V gave up 3 bases and J gave up 4 bases; unmatched junction bases: 12. DNA of the CDR3: TGTGCCAGCTCACCCCGGGCGGGACAGGGAAGGATAGAGACCCAGTACTTC. Its translation is CASSPRAGQGRIETQYF.

The chain carries TRBV4-2 and TRBJ2-1; the match to TRBD2 covers 7 bases. V dropped 0 bases and J dropped 0; count of bases not matched to a gene: 5. Germline V gene data show CDR1 as LGHNA and CDR2 as YNFKEQ. This CDR3 has 17 residues. The CDR3, as DNA: TGTGCCAGCAGCCAAGATCGTCGCGGGAGCTCCTACAATGAGCAGTTCTTC. Translating gives CASSQDRRGSSYNEQFF.

The chain uses TRBV5-4 and TRBJ2-5; D might be TRBD1 (6 bases). V lost 5 bases, J lost 4 bases, and 15 bases lay in between. The CDR3 has 14 residues. Germline CDR1 reads SGHNT; CDR2 reads YYREEE (reference sequence). The DNA for the CDR3 is TGTGCCAGCAGTTCGTCGGGACAAGGAGAGACCCAGTACTTC. It yields the protein CASSSSGQGETQYF.

This sequence joins TRBV6-5 and TRBJ2-2, with D perhaps TRBD2 (6 bases). Per the germline V gene, CDR1 is MNHEY and CDR2 is SVGAGI. This CDR3 region has 14 residues. The V and J ends lost 10 bases and 3 bases respectively, with 15 bases between them. Here the CDR3 DNA reads TGTGCCACCGCGACTAGAGGCGACACCGGGGAGCTGTTTTTT. This codes for CATATRGDTGELFF.

The gene calls are TRBV5-4 and TRBJ2-7, with 9 bases identical to TRBD1. The CDR3 consists of 14 residues. The trim removed 5 bases at V and 1 base at J, leaving 4 bases unmatched. Per germline, CDR1 SGHNT and CDR2 YYREEE (reference sequence). The DNA for the CDR3 is TGTGCCAGCAGGAGGGACAGGGAGTCCTACGAGCAGTACTTC. Translated, it gives CASRRDRESYEQYF.

The chain couples TRBV15 to TRBJ1-2, with TRBD1 as a possible D gene (6 bases). The CDR3 has 13 residues. V shed 8 bases and J shed 8 bases, with 18 bases lying between them. Germline V CDR1 and CDR2: LNHNV, YYDKDF (reference sequence). CDR3: CATVGGGRTGYTF. The CDR3 DNA is TGTGCCACCGTCGGGGGGGGGCGGACGGGCTACACCTTC.

J is TRBJ2-2 and V is TRBV27, with D possibly matching TRBD1 (6 bases). V shed 4 bases and J shed 2 bases, with 11 bases lying between them. Germline-derived CDR1 and CDR2 are MNHEY and SMNVEV (reference sequence). There are 15 residues in the CDR3. In DNA, the CDR3 is TGTGCCAGCAGTTCCACGGACAGCAACACCGGGGAGCTGTTTTTT. This sequence encodes CASSSTDSNTGELFF.

The V and J genes are TRBV30 and TRBJ1-1; D is possibly TRBD1 (5 bases). Germline V gene lookup returns CDR1 GTSNPN and CDR2 SVGIG (reference sequence). Trimming removed 3 bases from V and 0 bases from J, with 8 bases in between. The CDR3 has 13 residues. For the CDR3, the DNA is TGTGCCTGGAGAGCAGGGATGAACACTGAAGCTTTCTTT. It encodes CAWRAGMNTEAFF.